This T cell receptor (beta chain) was obtained from a study of T cells in Graves' hyperthyroidism and ophthalmopathy. Across the study: Staff took peripheral blood when the initial diagnosis was made, before any treatment began.

Remarks on this clonotype: What it binds is unknown. A read error may be the cause here, since a much bigger clone is one base away.

The patients, who ranged from 18 to 65 in age, presented with newly diagnosed hyperthyroidism lasting under 2 months. The source of the PBMCs was less than 12 ml of fresh peripheral blood. Amplification of TCR beta CDR3 regions was performed using RNA transcripts as template. The HTBI primer set drove a first-round RT-PCR of the TCR CDR3. Using its own MiXCR run on the multiplex PCR reads, TCRdb lists one record per CDR3 protein. Here the sample spans hundreds of thousands of distinct CDR3 sequences, around 15% being singletons. Regarding the study as a whole: Onset of ophthalmopathy came a median around 6.2 months after the model predicted it.

The CDR3 length is 15 residues. Trimming left V 1 base short and J 4 bases short, with 13 bases between. Per the germline V gene, CDR1 is SEHNR and CDR2 is FQNEAQ (reference sequence). This sequence joins TRBV7-9 and TRBJ1-2, with D possibly matching TRBD1 (6 bases). The sample consisted of blood. This receptor was identified in a woman younger than 30 with Graves' hyperthyroidism. Here the CDR3 reads CASSLGGRGRYGYTF. Written as DNA, the CDR3 is TGTGCCAGCAGCTTAGGTGGCAGGGGCCGCTATGGCTACACCTTC.